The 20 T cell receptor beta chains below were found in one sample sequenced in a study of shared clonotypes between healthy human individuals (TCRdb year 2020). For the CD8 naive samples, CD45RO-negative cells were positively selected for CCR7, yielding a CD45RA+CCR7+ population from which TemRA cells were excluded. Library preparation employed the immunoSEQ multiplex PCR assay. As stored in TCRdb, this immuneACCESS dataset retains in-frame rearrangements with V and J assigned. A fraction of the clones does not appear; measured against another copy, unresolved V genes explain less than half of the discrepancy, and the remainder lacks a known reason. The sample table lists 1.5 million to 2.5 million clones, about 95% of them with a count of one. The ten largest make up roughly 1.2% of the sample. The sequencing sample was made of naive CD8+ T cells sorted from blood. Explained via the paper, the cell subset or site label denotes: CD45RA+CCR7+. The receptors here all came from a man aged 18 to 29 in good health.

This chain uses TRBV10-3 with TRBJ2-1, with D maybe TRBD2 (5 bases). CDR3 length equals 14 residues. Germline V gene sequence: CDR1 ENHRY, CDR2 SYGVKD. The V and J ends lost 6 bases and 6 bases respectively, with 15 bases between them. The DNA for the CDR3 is TGTGCCATCAGCGGCACCCTCGGGGTCAATGAGCAGTTCTTC. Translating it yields CAISGTLGVNEQFF.

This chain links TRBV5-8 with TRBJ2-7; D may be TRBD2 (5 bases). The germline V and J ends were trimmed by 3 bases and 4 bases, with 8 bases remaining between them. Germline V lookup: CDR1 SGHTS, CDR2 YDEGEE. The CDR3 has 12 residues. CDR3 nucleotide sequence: TGTGCCAGCAGCTGGGGAGTATACGAGCAGTACTTC. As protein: CASSWGVYEQYF.

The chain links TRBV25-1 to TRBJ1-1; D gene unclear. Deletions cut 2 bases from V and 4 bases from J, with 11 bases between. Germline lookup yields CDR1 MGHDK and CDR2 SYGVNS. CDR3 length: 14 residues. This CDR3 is CASSELRLGTEAFF. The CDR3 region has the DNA TGTGCCAGCAGTGAACTGAGATTGGGCACTGAAGCTTTCTTT.

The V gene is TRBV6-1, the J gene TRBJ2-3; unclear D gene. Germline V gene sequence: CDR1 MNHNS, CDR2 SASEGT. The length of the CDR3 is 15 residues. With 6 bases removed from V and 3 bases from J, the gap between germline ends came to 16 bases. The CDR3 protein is CASSLSPPVTDTQYF. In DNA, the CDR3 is TGTGCCAGCAGCCTTTCCCCCCCCGTGACAGATACGCAGTATTTT.

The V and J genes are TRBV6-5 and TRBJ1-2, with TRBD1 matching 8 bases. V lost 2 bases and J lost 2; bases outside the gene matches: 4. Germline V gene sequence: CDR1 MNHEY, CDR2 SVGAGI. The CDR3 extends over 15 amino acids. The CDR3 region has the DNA TGTGCCAGCAGTTACGGATCAGGGGGCAACTATGGCTACACCTTC. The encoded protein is CASSYGSGGNYGYTF.

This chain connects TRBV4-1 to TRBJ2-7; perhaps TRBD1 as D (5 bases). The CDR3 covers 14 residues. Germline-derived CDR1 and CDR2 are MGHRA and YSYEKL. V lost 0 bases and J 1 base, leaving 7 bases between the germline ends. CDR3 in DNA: TGCGCCAGCAGCCAAGAGGACAATTCCTACGAGCAGTACTTC. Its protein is CASSQEDNSYEQYF.

The CDR3 DNA is TGTGCCAGCAGTTTCGAGGTCATGGGAGAGCAGTACTTC. Translated: CASSFEVMGEQYF. This chain uses TRBV28 with TRBJ2-7; D remains ambiguous. CDR1 is MDHEN and CDR2 is SYDVKM in the germline V gene. The CDR3 runs to 13 residues. The V end lost 3 bases, the J end lost 7 bases, and 13 bases lay between the germline ends.

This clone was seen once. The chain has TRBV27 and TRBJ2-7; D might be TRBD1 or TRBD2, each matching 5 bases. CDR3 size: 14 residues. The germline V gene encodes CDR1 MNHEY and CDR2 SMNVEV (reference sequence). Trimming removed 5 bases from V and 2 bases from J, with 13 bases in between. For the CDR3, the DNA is TGTGCCAGCAGTGACCGGGACCCCGCCTACGAGCAGTACTTC. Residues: CASSDRDPAYEQYF.

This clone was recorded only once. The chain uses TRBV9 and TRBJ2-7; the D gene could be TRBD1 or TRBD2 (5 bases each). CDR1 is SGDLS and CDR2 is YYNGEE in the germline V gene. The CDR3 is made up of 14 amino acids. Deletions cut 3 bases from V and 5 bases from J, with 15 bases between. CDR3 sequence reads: CASSALGVRDEQYF. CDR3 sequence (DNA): TGTGCCAGCAGCGCCCTAGGGGTGAGGGACGAGCAGTACTTC.

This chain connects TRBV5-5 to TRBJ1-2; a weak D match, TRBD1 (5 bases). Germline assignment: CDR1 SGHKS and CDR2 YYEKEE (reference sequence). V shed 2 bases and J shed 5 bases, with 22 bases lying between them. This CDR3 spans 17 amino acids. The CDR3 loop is CASSFSRVQGPTYGYTF. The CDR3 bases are TGTGCCAGCAGCTTCTCAAGGGTCCAGGGACCCACTTATGGCTACACCTTC. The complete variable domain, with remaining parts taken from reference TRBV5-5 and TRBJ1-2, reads DAGVTQSPTHLIKTRGQQVTLRCSPISGHKSVSWYQQVLGQGPQFIFQYYEKEERGRGNFPDRFSARQFPNYSSELNVNALLLGDSALYLCASSFSRVQGPTYGYTFGSGTRLTVV.

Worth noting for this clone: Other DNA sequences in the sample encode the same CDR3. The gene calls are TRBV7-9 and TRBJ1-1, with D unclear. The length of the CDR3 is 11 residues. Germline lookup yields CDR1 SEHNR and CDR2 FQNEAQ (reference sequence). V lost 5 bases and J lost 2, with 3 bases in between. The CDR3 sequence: CASSANTEAFF. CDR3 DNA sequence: TGTGCCAGCAGCGCAAACACTGAAGCTTTCTTT.

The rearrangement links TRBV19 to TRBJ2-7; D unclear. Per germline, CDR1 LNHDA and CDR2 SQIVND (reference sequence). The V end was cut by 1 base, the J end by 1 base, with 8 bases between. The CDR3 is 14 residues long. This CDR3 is CASSIGLTSYEQYF. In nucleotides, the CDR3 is TGTGCCAGTAGTATAGGCCTCACGTCCTACGAGCAGTACTTC.

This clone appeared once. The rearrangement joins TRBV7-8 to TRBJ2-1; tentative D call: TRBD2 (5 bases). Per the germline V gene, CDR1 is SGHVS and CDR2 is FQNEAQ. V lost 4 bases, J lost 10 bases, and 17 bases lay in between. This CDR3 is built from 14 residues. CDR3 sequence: CASSSWTGGGEQFF. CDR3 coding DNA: TGTGCCAGCAGCTCGTGGACGGGCGGCGGGGAGCAGTTCTTC.

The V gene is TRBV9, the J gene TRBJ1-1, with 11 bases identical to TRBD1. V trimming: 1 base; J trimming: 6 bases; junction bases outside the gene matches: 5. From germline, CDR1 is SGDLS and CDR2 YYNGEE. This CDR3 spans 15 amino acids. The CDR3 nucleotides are TGTGCCAGCAGCGTATCTGGACAGGGGGCATCTGAAGCTTTCTTT. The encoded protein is CASSVSGQGASEAFF. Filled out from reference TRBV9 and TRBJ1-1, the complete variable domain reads DSGVTQTPKHLITATGQRVTLRCSPRSGDLSVYWYQQSLDQGLQFLIQYYNGEERAKGNILERFSAQQFPDLHSELNLSSLELGDSALYFCASSVSGQGASEAFFGQGTRLTVV.

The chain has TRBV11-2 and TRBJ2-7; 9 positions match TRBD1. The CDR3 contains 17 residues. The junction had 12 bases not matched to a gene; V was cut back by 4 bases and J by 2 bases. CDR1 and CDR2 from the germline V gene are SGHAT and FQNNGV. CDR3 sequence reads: CASSSRAGTGFAYEQYF. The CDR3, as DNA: TGTGCCAGCAGCTCACGTGCCGGGACAGGGTTCGCCTACGAGCAGTACTTC.

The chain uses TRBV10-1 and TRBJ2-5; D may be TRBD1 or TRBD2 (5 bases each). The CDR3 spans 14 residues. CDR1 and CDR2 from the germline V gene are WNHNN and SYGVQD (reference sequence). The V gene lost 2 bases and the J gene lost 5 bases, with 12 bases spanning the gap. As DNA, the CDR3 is TGCGCCAGCAGTGAGACCGGGACCTATGAGACCCAGTACTTC. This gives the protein CASSETGTYETQYF.

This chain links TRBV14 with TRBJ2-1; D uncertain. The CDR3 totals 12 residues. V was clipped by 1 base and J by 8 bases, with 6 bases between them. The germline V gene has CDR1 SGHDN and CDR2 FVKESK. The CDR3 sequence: CASSQVRYEQFF. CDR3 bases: TGTGCCAGCAGCCAAGTGAGGTATGAGCAGTTCTTC.

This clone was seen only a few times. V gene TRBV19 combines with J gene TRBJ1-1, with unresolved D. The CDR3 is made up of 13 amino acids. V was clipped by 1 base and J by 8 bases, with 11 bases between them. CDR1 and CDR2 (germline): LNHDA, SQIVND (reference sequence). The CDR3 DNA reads TGTGCCAGTAGTATAGTTTCGGGGTCGGAAGCTTTCTTT. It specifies CASSIVSGSEAFF.

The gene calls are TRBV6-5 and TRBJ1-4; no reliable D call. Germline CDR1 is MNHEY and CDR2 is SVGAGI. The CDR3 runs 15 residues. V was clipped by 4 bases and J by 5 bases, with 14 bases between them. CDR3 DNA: TGTGCCAGCAGTTCTCACCGGGCCCCAAATGAAAAACTGTTTTTT. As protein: CASSSHRAPNEKLFF.

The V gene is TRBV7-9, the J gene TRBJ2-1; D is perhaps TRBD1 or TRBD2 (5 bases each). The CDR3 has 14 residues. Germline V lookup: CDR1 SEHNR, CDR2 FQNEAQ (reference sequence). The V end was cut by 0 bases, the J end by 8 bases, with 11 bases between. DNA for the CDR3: TGTGCCAGCAGCTTAGCGCTAAGAGGGGATGAGCAGTTCTTC. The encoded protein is CASSLALRGDEQFF. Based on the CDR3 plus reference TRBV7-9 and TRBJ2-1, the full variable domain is DTGVSQNPRHKITKRGQNVTFRCDPISEHNRLYWYRQTLGQGPEFLTYFQNEAQLEKSRLLSDRFSAERPKGSFSTLEIQRTEQGDSAMYLCASSLALRGDEQFFGPGTRLTVL.